This section outlines one T cell receptor beta chain sequence together with its context. Looked up from germline, CDR1 is ENHRY and CDR2 is SYGVKD. The V end lost 7 bases, the J end lost 6 bases, and 15 bases lay between the germline ends. CDR3 length equals 14 residues. These data belong to a study of blood T cell repertoires in COVID-19. Across the whole study: COVID-19 samples from acute and convalescent phases originated in the United States, Italy and Spain. Sample material is recorded as cDNA or gDNA derived from T cells, B-cell-depleted T cells, or PBMCs.

A COVID-19 case was met by exposed participants within 2 weeks before study entry. Per the original data handling: Researchers report that nucleated cell counts were estimated from reference gene primer amplification. Profiling relied on immunoSEQ multiplex PCR, and the TCRdb table lists in-frame clones only, not all of them. Clone size and the V and J calls come from that table; the DNA yielded D and trimming. The table shows 330,000 or so clones, with roughly 90% occurring only once. The TCR comes from a woman aged 30 to 39 who had been exposed to COVID-19. The sequencing input was PBMCs or T cells enriched from blood (not recorded which). This chain joins TRBV10-3 and TRBJ1-4; possibly TRBD1 for D (6 bases). The CDR3 region is CAIKKGGPDEKLFF. CDR3 nucleotide sequence: TGTGCCATCAAAAAGGGGGGGCCCGATGAAAAACTGTTTTTT.